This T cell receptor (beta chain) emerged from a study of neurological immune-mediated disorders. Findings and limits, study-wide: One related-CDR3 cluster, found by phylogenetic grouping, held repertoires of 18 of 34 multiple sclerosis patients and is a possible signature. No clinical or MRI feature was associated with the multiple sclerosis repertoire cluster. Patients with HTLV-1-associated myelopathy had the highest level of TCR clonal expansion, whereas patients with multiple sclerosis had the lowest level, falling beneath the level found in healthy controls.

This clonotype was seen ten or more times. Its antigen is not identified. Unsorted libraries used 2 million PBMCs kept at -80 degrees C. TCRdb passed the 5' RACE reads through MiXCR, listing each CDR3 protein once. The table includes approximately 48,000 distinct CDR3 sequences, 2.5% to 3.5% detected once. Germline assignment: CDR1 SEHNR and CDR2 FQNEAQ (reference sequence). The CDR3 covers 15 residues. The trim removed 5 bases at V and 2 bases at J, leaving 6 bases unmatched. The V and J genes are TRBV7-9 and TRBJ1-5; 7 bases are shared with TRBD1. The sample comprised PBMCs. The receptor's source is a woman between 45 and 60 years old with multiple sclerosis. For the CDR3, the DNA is TGTGCCAGCAGCCCTGACAGGGCGGGCAATCAGCCCCAGCATTTT. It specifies CASSPDRAGNQPQHF.